This TCR beta chain emerged from a study of cytomegalovirus exposure and HLA in healthy donors. Primers for the PCR totalled 60 Vbeta and 13 Jbeta. Sequenced by immunoSEQ multiplex PCR; TCRdb stores in-frame clones only, minus some. The sample has over 80,000 clones, 81% seen once; the top ten hold roughly 5.1%. Study-level findings and limits: Another analysis was done later, and it associated 16,951 TCR beta sequences with HLA alleles at 0.05 false discovery rate.

About this clone: Its antigen is not known.

Material for sequencing was PBMCs. This TCR came from a man aged 35-49 years in good health and CMV-seropositive.

CDR3 sequence: CASSLNGGYSGNTIYF. In DNA, the CDR3 is TGTGCCAGCAGTTTAAACGGCGGCTACTCTGGAAACACCATATATTTT. The chain links TRBV27 to TRBJ1-3, with D uncertain. CDR3 size: 16 residues. Germline V gives CDR1 MNHEY, CDR2 SMNVEV (reference sequence). The V and J ends lost 2 bases and 0 bases respectively, with 11 bases between them.